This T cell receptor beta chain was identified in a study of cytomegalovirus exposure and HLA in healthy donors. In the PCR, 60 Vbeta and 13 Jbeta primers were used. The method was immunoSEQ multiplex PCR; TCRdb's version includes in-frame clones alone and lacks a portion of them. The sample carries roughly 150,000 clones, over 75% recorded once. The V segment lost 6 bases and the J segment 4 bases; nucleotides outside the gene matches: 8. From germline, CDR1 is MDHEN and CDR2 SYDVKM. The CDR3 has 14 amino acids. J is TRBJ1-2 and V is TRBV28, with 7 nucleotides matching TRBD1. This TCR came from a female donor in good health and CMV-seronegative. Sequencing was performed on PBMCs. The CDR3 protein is CASSPQGRGYGYTF. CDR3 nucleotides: TGTGCCAGCAGCCCACAGGGGAGAGGCTATGGCTACACCTTC.